Here is one T cell receptor beta chain with its context. Its antigen is still unknown. The sample is drawn from a study of cytomegalovirus exposure and HLA in healthy donors. Study observations and caveats: Later analysis identified 16,951 TCR beta sequences associated with HLA alleles, using a false discovery rate threshold of 0.05. In a later analysis, V- and J-gene trimming of beta chains associated with a DCLRE1C missense variant, replicated independently.

The PCR ran on 60 Vbeta and 13 Jbeta primers. The data were produced by immunoSEQ multiplex PCR, yet TCRdb's version contains in-frame clones alone and is incomplete. The sample has 100,000 to 150,000 clones; 60% to 85% are singletons. The sample was PBMCs. The TCR was taken from a woman in her thirties or forties in good health and CMV-seronegative.

The CDR3 protein is CASSLSAGMGYGYTF. The CDR3 DNA sequence: TGTGCCAGCAGCTTGTCGGCAGGGATGGGGTATGGCTACACCTTC. The chain employs TRBV5-6 and TRBJ1-2, with TRBD1 as a possible D gene (5 bases). Trimming pared 1 base from V and 5 bases from J, leaving 15 bases between. Per germline, CDR1 SGHDT and CDR2 YYEEEE. The CDR3 length is 15 residues. The full variable domain, its missing parts supplied by reference TRBV5-6 and TRBJ1-2, is DAGVTQSPTHLIKTRGQQVTLRCSPKSGHDTVSWYQQALGQGPQFIFQYYEEEERQRGNFPDRFSGHQFPNYSSELNVNALLLGDSALYLCASSLSAGMGYGYTFGSGTRLTVV.